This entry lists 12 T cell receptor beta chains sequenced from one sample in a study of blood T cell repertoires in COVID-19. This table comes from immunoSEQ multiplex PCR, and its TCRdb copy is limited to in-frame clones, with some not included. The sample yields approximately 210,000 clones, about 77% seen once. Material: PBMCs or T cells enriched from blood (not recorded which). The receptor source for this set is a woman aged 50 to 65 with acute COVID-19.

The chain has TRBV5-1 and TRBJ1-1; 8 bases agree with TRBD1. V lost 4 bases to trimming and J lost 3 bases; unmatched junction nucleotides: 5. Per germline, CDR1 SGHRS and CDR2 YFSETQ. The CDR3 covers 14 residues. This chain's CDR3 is CASSPGQGHTEAFF. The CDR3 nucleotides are TGCGCCAGCAGCCCAGGACAGGGTCACACTGAAGCTTTCTTT.

CDR3 DNA: TGCAGCGTTGAACCACTAGCGGGGGCCTACAATGAGCAGTTCTTC. Its translation: CSVEPLAGAYNEQFF. The chain carries TRBV29-1 and TRBJ2-1, with 11 positions matching TRBD2. The ends lost 2 bases at V and 2 bases at J; junction bases unmatched: 2. CDR3 length: 15 residues. From germline, CDR1 is SQVTM and CDR2 ANQGSEA.

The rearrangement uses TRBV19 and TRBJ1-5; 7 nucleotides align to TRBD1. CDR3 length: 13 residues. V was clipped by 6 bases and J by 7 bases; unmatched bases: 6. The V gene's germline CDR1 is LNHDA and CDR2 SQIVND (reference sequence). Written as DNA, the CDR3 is TGTGCCAGTAGGATCGACAGGGAACAGCCCCAGCATTTT. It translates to CASRIDREQPQHF.

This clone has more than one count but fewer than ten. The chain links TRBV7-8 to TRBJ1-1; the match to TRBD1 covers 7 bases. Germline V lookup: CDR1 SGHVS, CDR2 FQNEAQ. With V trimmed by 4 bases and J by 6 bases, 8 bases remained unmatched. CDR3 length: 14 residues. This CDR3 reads CASSSRQGLPEAFF. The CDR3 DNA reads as TGTGCCAGCAGCTCAAGACAGGGACTCCCTGAAGCTTTCTTT. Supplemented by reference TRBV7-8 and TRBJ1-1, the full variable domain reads GAGVSQSPRYKVAKRGQDVALRCDPISGHVSLFWYQQALGQGPEFLTYFQNEAQLDKSGLPSDRFFAERPEGSVSTLKIQRTQQEDSAVYLCASSSRQGLPEAFFGQGTRLTVV.

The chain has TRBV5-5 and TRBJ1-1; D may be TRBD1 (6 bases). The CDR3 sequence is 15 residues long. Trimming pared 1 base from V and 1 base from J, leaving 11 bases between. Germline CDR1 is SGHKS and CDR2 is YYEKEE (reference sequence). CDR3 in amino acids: CASSLIGGPNTEAFF. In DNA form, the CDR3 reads TGTGCCAGCAGCTTGATCGGGGGGCCGAACACTGAAGCTTTCTTT.

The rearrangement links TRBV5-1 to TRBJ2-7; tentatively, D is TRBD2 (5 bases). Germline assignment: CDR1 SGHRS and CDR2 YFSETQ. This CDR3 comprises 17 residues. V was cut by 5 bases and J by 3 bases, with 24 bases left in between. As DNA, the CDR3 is TGCGCCAGCAGTAACACCGGGGTCCCCCCCTCGGGCTACGAGCAGTACGTC. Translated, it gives CASSNTGVPPSGYEQYV.

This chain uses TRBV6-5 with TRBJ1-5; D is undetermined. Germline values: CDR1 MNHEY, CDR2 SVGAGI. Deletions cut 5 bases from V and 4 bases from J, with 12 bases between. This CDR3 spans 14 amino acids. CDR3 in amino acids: CASSLVSQNQPQHF. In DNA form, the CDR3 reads TGTGCCAGCAGTCTAGTCTCCCAGAATCAGCCCCAGCATTTT.

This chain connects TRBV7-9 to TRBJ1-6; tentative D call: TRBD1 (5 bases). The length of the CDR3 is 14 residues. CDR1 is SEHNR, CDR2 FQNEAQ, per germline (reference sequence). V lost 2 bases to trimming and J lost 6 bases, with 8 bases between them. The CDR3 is CASSLKGANSPLHF. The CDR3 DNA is TGTGCCAGCAGCTTAAAAGGGGCTAATTCACCCCTCCACTTT.

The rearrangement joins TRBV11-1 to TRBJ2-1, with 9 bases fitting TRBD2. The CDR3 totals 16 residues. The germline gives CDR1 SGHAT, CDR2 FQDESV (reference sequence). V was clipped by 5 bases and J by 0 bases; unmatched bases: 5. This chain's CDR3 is CASSQGRGGSYNEQFF. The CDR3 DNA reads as TGTGCCAGCAGCCAAGGGCGGGGGGGCTCCTACAATGAGCAGTTCTTC.

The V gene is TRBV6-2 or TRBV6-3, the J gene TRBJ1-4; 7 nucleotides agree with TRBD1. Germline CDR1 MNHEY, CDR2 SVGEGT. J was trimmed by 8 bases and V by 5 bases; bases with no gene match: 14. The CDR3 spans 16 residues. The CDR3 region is CASSPPQQGKREKLFF. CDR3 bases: TGTGCCAGCAGTCCGCCACAACAGGGGAAGAGAGAAAAACTGTTTTTT.

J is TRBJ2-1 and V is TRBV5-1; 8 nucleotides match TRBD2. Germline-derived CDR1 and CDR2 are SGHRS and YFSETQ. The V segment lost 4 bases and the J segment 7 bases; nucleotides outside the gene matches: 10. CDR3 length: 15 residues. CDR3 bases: TGCGCCAGCAGCGATCCAGGGACTAGTTTTAATGAGCAGTTCTTC. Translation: CASSDPGTSFNEQFF. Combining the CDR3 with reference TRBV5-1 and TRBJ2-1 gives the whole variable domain KAGVTQTPRYLIKTRGQQVTLSCSPISGHRSVSWYQQTPGQGLQFLFEYFSETQRNKGNFPGRFSGRQFSNSRSEMNVSTLELGDSALYLCASSDPGTSFNEQFFGPGTRLTVL.

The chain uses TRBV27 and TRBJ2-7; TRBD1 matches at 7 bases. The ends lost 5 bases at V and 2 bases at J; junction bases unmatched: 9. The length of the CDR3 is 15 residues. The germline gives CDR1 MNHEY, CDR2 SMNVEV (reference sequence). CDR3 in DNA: TGTGCCAGCAGTCAAAGTTCGACAGGGACCTACGAGCAGTACGTC. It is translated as CASSQSSTGTYEQYV.